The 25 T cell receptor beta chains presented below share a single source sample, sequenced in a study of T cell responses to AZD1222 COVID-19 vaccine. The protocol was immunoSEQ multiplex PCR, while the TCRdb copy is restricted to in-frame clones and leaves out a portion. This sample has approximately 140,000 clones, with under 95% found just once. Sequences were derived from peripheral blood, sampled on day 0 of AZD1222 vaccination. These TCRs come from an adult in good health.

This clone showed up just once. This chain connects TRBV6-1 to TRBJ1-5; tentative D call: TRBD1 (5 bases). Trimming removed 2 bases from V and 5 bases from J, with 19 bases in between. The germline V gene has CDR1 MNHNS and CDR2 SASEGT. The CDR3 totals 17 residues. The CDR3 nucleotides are TGTGCCAGCAGTGAATGGAAACGGGGGGACCGCGATCAGCCCCAGCATTTT. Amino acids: CASSEWKRGDRDQPQHF.

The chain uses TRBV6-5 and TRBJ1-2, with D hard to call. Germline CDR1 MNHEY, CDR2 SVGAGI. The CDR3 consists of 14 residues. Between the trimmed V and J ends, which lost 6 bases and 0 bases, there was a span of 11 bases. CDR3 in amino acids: CASSREGTNYGYTF. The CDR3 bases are TGTGCCAGCAGCCGCGAGGGAACTAACTATGGCTACACCTTC.

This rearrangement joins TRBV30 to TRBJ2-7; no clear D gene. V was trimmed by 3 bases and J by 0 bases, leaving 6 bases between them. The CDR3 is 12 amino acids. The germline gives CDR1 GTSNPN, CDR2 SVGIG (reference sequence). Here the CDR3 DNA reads TGTGCCTGGAGAGGCGCCTCCTACGAGCAGTACTTC. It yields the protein CAWRGASYEQYF.

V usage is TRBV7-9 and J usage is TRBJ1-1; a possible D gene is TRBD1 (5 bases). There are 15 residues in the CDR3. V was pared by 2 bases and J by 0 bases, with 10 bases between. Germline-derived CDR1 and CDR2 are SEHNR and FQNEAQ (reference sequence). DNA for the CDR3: TGTGCCAGCAGCTTAAACAGGCAAATGAACACTGAAGCTTTCTTT. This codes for CASSLNRQMNTEAFF.

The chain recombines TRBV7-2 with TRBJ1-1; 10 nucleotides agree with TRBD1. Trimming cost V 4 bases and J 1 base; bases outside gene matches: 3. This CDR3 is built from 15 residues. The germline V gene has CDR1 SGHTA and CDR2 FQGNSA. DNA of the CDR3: TGTGCCAGCAGCTCCCGGGACAGGGGGAACACTGAAGCTTTCTTT. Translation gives CASSSRDRGNTEAFF.

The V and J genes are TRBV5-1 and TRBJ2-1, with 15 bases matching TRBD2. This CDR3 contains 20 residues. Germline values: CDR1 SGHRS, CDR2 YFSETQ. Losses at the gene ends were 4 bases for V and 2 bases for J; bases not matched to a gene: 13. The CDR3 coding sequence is TGCGCCAGCAGCACGGGACTAGCGGGGGGACTACCCGTGGCCTACAATGAGCAGTTCTTC. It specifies CASSTGLAGGLPVAYNEQFF.

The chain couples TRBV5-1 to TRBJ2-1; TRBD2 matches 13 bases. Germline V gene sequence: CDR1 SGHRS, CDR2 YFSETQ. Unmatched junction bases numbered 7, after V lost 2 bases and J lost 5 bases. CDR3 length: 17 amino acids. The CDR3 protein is CASSLRLAGGLNNEQFF. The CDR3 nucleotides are TGCGCCAGCAGCTTAAGACTAGCGGGAGGACTCAACAATGAGCAGTTCTTC.

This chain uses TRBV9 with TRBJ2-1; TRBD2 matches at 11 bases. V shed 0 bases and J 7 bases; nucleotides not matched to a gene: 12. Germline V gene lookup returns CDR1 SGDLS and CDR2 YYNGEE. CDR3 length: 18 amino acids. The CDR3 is CASSVGDFSGRAANEQFF. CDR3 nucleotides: TGTGCCAGCAGCGTAGGGGACTTTAGCGGGAGGGCGGCAAATGAGCAGTTCTTC.

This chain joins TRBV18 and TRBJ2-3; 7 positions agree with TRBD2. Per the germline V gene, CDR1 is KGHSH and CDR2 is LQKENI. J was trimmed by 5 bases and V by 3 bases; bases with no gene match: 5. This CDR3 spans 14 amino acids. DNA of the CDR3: TGTGCCAGCTCACCGACGGGAGGTGAAGATACGCAGTATTTT. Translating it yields CASSPTGGEDTQYF.

CDR3 in amino acids: CAWTRRGTDTQYF. CDR3 in DNA: TGTGCCTGGACGCGGCGGGGCACAGATACGCAGTATTTT. The gene calls are TRBV5-4 and TRBJ2-3; possible D gene TRBD2, 5 bases. Germline CDR1 and CDR2: SGHNT and YYREEE (reference sequence). CDR3 length equals 13 residues. V was cut by 10 bases and J by 1 base, with 13 bases left in between.

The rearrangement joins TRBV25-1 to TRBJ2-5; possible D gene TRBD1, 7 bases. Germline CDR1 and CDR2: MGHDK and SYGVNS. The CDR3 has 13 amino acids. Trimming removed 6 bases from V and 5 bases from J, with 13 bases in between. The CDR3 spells CASREAGGETQYF. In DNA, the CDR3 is TGTGCCAGCAGGGAGGCAGGGGGGGAGACCCAGTACTTC.

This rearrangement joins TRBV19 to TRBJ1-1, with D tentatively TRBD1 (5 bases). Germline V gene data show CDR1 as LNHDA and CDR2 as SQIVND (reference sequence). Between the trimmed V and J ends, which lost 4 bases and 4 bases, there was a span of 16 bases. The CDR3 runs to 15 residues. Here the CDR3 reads CASSTGRLGFTEAFF. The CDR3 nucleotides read TGTGCCAGTAGTACGGGACGTCTGGGATTCACTGAAGCTTTCTTT.

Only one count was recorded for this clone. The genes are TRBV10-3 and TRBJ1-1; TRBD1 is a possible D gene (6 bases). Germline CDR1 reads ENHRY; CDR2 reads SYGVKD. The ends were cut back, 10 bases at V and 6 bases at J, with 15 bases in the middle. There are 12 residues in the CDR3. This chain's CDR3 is CATNRAGAEAFF. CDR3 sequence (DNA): TGTGCCACAAACCGGGCAGGGGCTGAAGCTTTCTTT.

CDR3 sequence: CASSQDLQYQETQYF. The CDR3 DNA follows: TGTGCCAGCAGCCAAGATCTGCAATACCAAGAGACCCAGTACTTC. This chain connects TRBV3-1 (or the pseudogene TRBV3-2) to TRBJ2-5; no firm D call. With 0 bases removed from V and 0 bases from J, the gap between germline ends came to 8 bases. Per the germline V gene, CDR1 is LGHDT and CDR2 is YNNKEL (reference sequence). This CDR3 has 15 amino acids.

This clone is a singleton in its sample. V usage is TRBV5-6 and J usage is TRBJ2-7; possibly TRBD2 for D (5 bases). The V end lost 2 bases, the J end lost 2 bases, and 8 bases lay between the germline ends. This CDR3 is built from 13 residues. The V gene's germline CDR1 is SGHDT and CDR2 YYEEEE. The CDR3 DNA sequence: TGTGCCAGCAGCTTTGCCGGGACCTACGAGCAGTACTTC. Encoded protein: CASSFAGTYEQYF.

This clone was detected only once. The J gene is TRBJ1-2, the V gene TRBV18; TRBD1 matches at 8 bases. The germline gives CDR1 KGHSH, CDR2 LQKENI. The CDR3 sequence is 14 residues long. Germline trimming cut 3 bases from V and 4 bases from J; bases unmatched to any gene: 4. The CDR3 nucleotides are TGTGCCAGCTCACCGTCAGGGGGCAGCTATGGCTACACCTTC. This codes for CASSPSGGSYGYTF.

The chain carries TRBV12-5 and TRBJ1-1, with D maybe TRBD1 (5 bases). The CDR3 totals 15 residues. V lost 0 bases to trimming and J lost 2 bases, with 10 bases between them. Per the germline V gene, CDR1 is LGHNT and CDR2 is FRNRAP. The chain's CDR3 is CASGLVQGTNTEAFF. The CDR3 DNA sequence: TGTGCTAGTGGTTTGGTACAAGGGACCAACACTGAAGCTTTCTTT.

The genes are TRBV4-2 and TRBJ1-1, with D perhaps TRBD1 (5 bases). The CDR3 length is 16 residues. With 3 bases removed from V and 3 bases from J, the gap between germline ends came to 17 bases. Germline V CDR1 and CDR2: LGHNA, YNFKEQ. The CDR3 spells CASSHQNRGVDTEAFF. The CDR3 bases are TGTGCCAGCAGCCACCAAAATCGGGGGGTTGACACTGAAGCTTTCTTT.

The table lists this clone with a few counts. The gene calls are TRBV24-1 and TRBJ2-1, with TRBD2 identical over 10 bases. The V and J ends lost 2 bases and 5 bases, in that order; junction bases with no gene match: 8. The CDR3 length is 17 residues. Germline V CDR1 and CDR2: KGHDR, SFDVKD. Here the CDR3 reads CATSDSSGRGSHNEQFF. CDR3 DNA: TGTGCCACCAGTGATTCCAGCGGGAGGGGGTCTCACAATGAGCAGTTCTTC.

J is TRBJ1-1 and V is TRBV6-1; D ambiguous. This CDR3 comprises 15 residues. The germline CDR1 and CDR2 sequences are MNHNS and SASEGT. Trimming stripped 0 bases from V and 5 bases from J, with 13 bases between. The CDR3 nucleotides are TGTGCCAGCAGTGAAGCCTTGGGTCCCGGGACTGAAGCTTTCTTT. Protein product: CASSEALGPGTEAFF.

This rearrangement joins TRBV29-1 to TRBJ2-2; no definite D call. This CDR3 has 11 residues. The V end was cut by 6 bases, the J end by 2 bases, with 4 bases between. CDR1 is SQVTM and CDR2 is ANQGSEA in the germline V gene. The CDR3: CSVSNTGELFF. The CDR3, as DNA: TGCAGCGTGAGCAACACCGGGGAGCTGTTTTTT.

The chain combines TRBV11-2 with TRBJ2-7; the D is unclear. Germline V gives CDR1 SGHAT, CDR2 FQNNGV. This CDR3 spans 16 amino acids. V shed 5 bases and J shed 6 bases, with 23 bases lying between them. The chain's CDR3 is CASSPPRLVILPEQYF. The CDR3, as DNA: TGTGCCAGCAGCCCCCCGCGGCTGGTAATCCTCCCCGAGCAGTACTTC. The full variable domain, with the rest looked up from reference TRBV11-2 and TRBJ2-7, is EAGVAQSPRYKIIEKRQSVAFWCNPISGHATLYWYQQILGQGPKLLIQFQNNGVVDDSQLPKDRFSAERLKGVDSTLKIQPAKLEDSAVYLCASSPPRLVILPEQYFGPGTRLTVT.

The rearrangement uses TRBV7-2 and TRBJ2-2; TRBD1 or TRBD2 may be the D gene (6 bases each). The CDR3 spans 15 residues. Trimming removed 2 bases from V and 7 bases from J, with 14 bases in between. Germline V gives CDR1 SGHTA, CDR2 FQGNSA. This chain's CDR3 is CASSLIRGVGGELFF. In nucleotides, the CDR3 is TGTGCCAGCAGCTTAATAAGGGGGGTTGGCGGGGAGCTGTTTTTT.

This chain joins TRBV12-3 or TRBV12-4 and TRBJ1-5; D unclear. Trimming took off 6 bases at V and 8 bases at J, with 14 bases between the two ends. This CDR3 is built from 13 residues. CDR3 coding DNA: TGTGCCAGCAGCCTCCGGACGTGGGAGCCCCAGCATTTT. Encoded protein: CASSLRTWEPQHF.

CDR3 nucleotide sequence: TGTGCCAGCAGCCCCGGGGAGGAGGAGACCCAGTACTTC. Its translation is CASSPGEEETQYF. The J gene is TRBJ2-5, the V gene TRBV12-3 or TRBV12-4, with a tentative D call TRBD2 (6 bases). The CDR3 runs to 13 residues. Trimming took off 6 bases at V and 5 bases at J, with 13 bases between the two ends.